Described below is a single T cell receptor (beta chain) sequence and its context. The antigen remains undetermined. The CDR3 loop spans 16 amino acids. The trim removed 1 base at V and 1 base at J, leaving 6 bases unmatched. The germline V gene encodes CDR1 MGHRA and CDR2 YSYEKL. The data were obtained in a study of cytomegalovirus exposure and HLA in healthy donors. Study results and limitations: Common viral pathogens seemed, in a later analysis, to connect with several of the most significant clusters. The majority of TCR sequences were rare, yet some public TCRs appeared in many donors.

Primers included in the PCR were 60 Vbeta and 13 Jbeta primers. The protocol was immunoSEQ multiplex PCR, while the TCRdb copy is restricted to in-frame clones and leaves out a portion. The top ten hold more than 1% of the sample, which has 85,000 to 130,000 clones, 84% seen once. The TCR originated in a young woman in good health and CMV-seronegative. The V call is TRBV4-1, the J call TRBJ2-7, with 8 positions matching TRBD1. Material for sequencing was PBMCs. CDR3 residues: CASSQVTGTGSYEQYF. The CDR3 coding sequence is TGCGCCAGCAGCCAAGTAACAGGGACAGGATCCTACGAGCAGTACTTC.